The source of this TCR beta chain is a study of cytomegalovirus exposure and HLA in healthy donors. This CDR3 has 16 residues. Germline V lookup: CDR1 LNHNV, CDR2 YYDKDF (reference sequence). The V segment lost 5 bases and the J segment 2 bases; nucleotides outside the gene matches: 9. Clones were read by immunoSEQ multiplex PCR, and TCRdb kept only the in-frame ones, dropping some. The table shows some 70,000 clones, with roughly 96% occurring only once. The J gene is TRBJ2-1, the V gene TRBV15, with 7 bases aligning to TRBD2. The receptor was isolated from a man aged 18 to 35 in good health and CMV-seronegative. Material for sequencing was PBMCs. CDR3 nucleotides: TGTGCCACCAGCTACCCCCCTAGCGGAGCCTACAATGAGCAGTTCTTC. The encoded protein is CATSYPPSGAYNEQFF. The variable domain in full, with the rest retrieved from reference TRBV15 and TRBJ2-1, is DAMVIQNPRYQVTQFGKPVTLSCSQTLNHNVMYWYQQKSSQAPKLLFHYYDKDFNNEADTPDNFQSRRPNTSFCFLDIRSPGLGDTAMYLCATSYPPSGAYNEQFFGPGTRLTVL.